The rows below give T cell receptor beta chains drawn from one sample of a study of T cell changes during pregnancy in multiple sclerosis. Repertoires were generated with immunoSEQ multiplex PCR, while TCRdb's copy carries only in-frame clones and drops some. This table has about 55,000 clones, 94% appearing once. This specimen consisted of CD8+ T cells from peripheral blood mononuclear cells, obtained after pregnancy. The receptor set was obtained from a female donor with multiple sclerosis, enrolled in a pregnancy study. Each CDR3 is given with its conserved first and last residue. Fields, in order: J gene, D gene, V gene, clone size, CDR3 protein, CDR3 DNA. The D gene is left open where the match is weak. A clone size is listed for some rows: how often the clone was seen (once, few, many), or a class if it is expanded.

>TRBJ1-3|-|TRBV19|once
CASSIAGSGNTIYF
TGTGCCAGTAGTATAGCAGGATCTGGAAACACCATATATTTT
>TRBJ2-7|TRBD2|TRBV29-1|-
CSVEATTSGRAYEQYF
TGCAGCGTTGAAGCAACCACTAGCGGGAGAGCCTACGAGCAGTACTTC
>TRBJ2-7|-|TRBV5-8|-
CASSGYRDLAYEQYF
TGTGCCAGCAGCGGGTACAGGGACCTAGCCTACGAGCAGTACTTC
>TRBJ2-1|-|TRBV27|-
CASSGIGSSYNEQFF
TGTGCCAGCAGTGGGATTGGGAGCTCCTACAATGAGCAGTTCTTC
>TRBJ2-5|TRBD2|TRBV28|-
CASRVGLNVETQYF
TGTGCCAGCAGGGTGGGACTAAATGTGGAGACCCAGTACTTC
>TRBJ2-1|TRBD2|TRBV27|-
CASSWTSGTYNEQFF
TGTGCCAGCAGCTGGACTAGCGGGACCTACAATGAGCAGTTCTTC
>TRBJ1-1|-|TRBV19|-
CASSPGMNTEAFF
TGTGCCAGTAGTCCAGGAATGAACACTGAAGCTTTCTTT
>TRBJ2-5|TRBD1|TRBV9|-
CASSQTRTGGETQYF
TGTGCCAGCAGCCAAACCCGGACAGGGGGGGAGACCCAGTACTTC
>TRBJ2-2|TRBD2|TRBV4-1|-
CASSQTSGVKAGELFF
TGCGCCAGCAGCCAGACTAGCGGGGTGAAGGCCGGGGAGCTGTTTTTT
>TRBJ1-5|TRBD1|TRBV19|-
CASNSVRGLNKPQHF
TGTGCCAGCAATTCGGTCAGGGGGCTTAATAAGCCCCAGCATTTT
>TRBJ2-7|-|TRBV27|-
CASSLLQAPYEQYF
TGTGCCAGCAGTTTGTTACAGGCACCCTACGAGCAGTACTTC